This T cell receptor beta chain is drawn from a study of early T cells in non-severe SARS-CoV-2 infection (dated by TCRdb to 2020 to 2022). In the study overall: TCR sequencing used bulk RNA from unsorted whole blood, so alpha and beta chains could not be paired. What the research found in general, with its limitations: VDJdb matching was skewed toward anti-spike CD8 responses and likely underestimated virus-specific expansions, missing private and CD4 specificities.

Notes on this clonotype: It has no known antigen specificity. The record has no base qualities; no much larger clone is one base away.

Preparation of the library involved 5' RACE. The data were produced on a NextSeq 500. Unique molecular identifiers were attached to individual cDNA molecules in the TCR library protocol so that sequencing error and PCR bias could be corrected. Both TCR alpha and beta chains were sequenced, and tight co-correlation was observed between alpha and beta sequence abundances in each sample. As for the authors' bioinformatics: V gene, J gene and CDR3 annotation of TCR sequences was performed with Decombinator V4. TCRs were defined as expanded if a significant change between any two time points was detected under a Poisson model with p below 0.0001. Abundances of TCRs were expressed as counts per million after normalisation to the total number of TCRs sequenced in each sample. TRAV1-2 paired with TRAJ12, TRAJ20 or TRAJ33 defined MAIT TCRs, while TRAV10 paired with TRAJ18 defined iNKT TCRs. VDJdb, accessed on 1 November 2021, was searched for TCRs annotated for CMV, EBV and SARS-CoV-2, and TCRs annotated for more than one antigen were excluded. TCRdb reprocessing: public reads trimmed at Q25 with fastp, clones called with MiXCR, in-frame beta chains kept. Entries that share a CDR3 protein sequence are merged under the most common genes and DNA. What appears here as the V and J calls and clone size reflects TCRdb's work, not the paper's. Here the sample has approximately 90,000 distinct CDR3 sequences; roughly 11% occur a single time. Of the sample, less than 5.5% is held by the ten largest clones.

From its cysteine to its phenylalanine, the CDR3 spans 12 amino acids. Solely the CDR3 DNA is kept, with 36 bases framed from the first base. V drops 7 bases and J drops 7 bases, leaving 13 bases in between. CDR1 is given as SGHKS and CDR2 as YYEKEE, both from the germline V gene (reference sequence). A case-control design nested within a healthcare worker cohort in London, UK, was used, with weekly nasopharyngeal swab PCR tests and blood sampling performed. Between 23 and 31 March 2020, the week of the UK lockdown, healthcare workers were enrolled and then followed up weekly for as long as 16 weeks.

The receptor was isolated from an adult who was a healthcare worker with PCR-confirmed SARS-CoV-2 infection or an uninfected control (not recorded which). The sequence is built from TRBV5-5 and TRBJ2-3, with the D segment identity uncertain. The sample here was whole blood, taken at baseline. The bases are TGTGCCAGCGGGATTGACGGTTATACGCAGTATTTT. Its protein is CASGIDGYTQYF.